The 16 T cell receptor beta chains below were found in one sample sequenced in a study of CD8 T cells in Susac syndrome. An amount of RNA that ranged from about 0.45 to 1 ug was reverse transcribed with random hexamers. MiXCR was run by TCRdb on the immunoSEQ multiplex PCR reads, yielding one entry per CDR3 protein. The table shows 110,000 or so distinct CDR3 sequences, with 92% occurring only once. What was sequenced was CD4+ T cells from PBMCs. The receptor set was obtained from a human donor in good health.

The rearrangement uses TRBV5-1 and TRBJ1-2, with D unclear. V was pared by 1 base and J by 4 bases, with 8 bases between. CDR1 and CDR2 (germline): SGHRS, YFSETQ. CDR3 length equals 13 residues. The CDR3 DNA follows: TGCGCCAGCAGCTTGCCCGACTTCTATGGCTACACCTTC. Residues: CASSLPDFYGYTF. Based on the CDR3 plus reference TRBV5-1 and TRBJ1-2, the full variable domain is KAGVTQTPRYLIKTRGQQVTLSCSPISGHRSVSWYQQTPGQGLQFLFEYFSETQRNKGNFPGRFSGRQFSNSRSEMNVSTLELGDSALYLCASSLPDFYGYTFGSGTRLTVV.

This rearrangement joins TRBV29-1 to TRBJ2-1; D is uncertain. From germline, CDR1 is SQVTM and CDR2 ANQGSEA. The CDR3 covers 13 residues. Trimming left V 1 base short and J 8 bases short, with 12 bases between. CDR3 DNA sequence: TGCAGCGTTGAAGGGCACGGATGGGATGAGCAGTTCTTC. As protein: CSVEGHGWDEQFF.

This rearrangement joins TRBV27 to TRBJ2-5; tentatively, D is TRBD1 (5 bases). Per germline, CDR1 MNHEY and CDR2 SMNVEV (reference sequence). V shed 4 bases and J shed 9 bases, with 18 bases lying between them. This CDR3 contains 14 residues. The CDR3 DNA reads as TGTGCCAGCAGTTCAATTGAACCAGGGCAGGCCCAGTACTTC. Its protein is CASSSIEPGQAQYF.

This clonotype has just a few counts. The chain employs TRBV27 and TRBJ2-1; 9 bases line up with TRBD2. Trimming removed 9 bases from V and 5 bases from J; junction bases left unmatched: 5. Germline CDR1 is MNHEY and CDR2 is SMNVEV (reference sequence). This CDR3 region has 13 residues. CDR3 region: CARVAGVNNEQFF. DNA of the CDR3: TGTGCCAGGGTAGCGGGAGTTAACAATGAGCAGTTCTTC.

This clonotype appeared a few times. The chain joins TRBV27 to TRBJ1-4, with D maybe TRBD1 (5 bases). Germline V CDR1 and CDR2: MNHEY, SMNVEV (reference sequence). The CDR3 is 14 residues long. The V gene lost 6 bases and the J gene lost 0 bases, with 8 bases spanning the gap. CDR3 nucleotides: TGTGCCAGCAGCTTGACAGCAACTAATGAAAAACTGTTTTTT. The encoded protein is CASSLTATNEKLFF. The full variable domain, its missing parts supplied by reference TRBV27 and TRBJ1-4, is EAQVTQNPRYLITVTGKKLTVTCSQNMNHEYMSWYRQDPGLGLRQIYYSMNVEVTDKGDVPEGYKVSRKEKRNFPLILESPSPNQTSLYFCASSLTATNEKLFFGSGTQLSVL.

This clonotype has a single count. This chain links TRBV6-2 or TRBV6-3 with TRBJ2-7; perhaps TRBD2 as D (5 bases). The CDR3 loop spans 14 amino acids. In germline, CDR1 is MNHEY, CDR2 SVGEGT. The V end was cut by 11 bases, the J end by 2 bases, with 19 bases between. CDR3 amino acids: CAARGPANTYEQYF. CDR3 in DNA: TGTGCCGCTCGAGGGCCAGCGAACACCTACGAGCAGTACTTC.

The V call is TRBV12-3 or TRBV12-4, the J call TRBJ1-1; 7 nucleotides align to TRBD1. The CDR3 consists of 16 residues. The V segment lost 3 bases and the J segment 1 base; nucleotides outside the gene matches: 8. CDR3 bases: TGTGCCAGCAGTTTCAACCCACCAGGGGGGAACACTGAAGCTTTCTTT. Encoded protein: CASSFNPPGGNTEAFF.

This clonotype was counted a single time. This chain connects TRBV19 to TRBJ1-5, with D perhaps matching TRBD1 (6 bases). CDR3 length equals 16 residues. CDR1 is LNHDA and CDR2 is SQIVND in the germline V gene (reference sequence). Deletions cut 3 bases from V and 9 bases from J, with 21 bases between. The CDR3 protein is CASSMEDTGRGWPQHF. The CDR3 DNA reads as TGTGCCAGTAGTATGGAAGACACAGGGAGGGGATGGCCCCAGCATTTT.

The chain links TRBV20-1 to TRBJ1-1; a possible D gene is TRBD1 (6 bases). The CDR3 covers 14 residues. With 5 bases removed from V and 3 bases from J, the gap between germline ends came to 16 bases. Germline V gene lookup returns CDR1 DFQATT and CDR2 SNEGSKA (reference sequence). CDR3 bases: TGCAGTGCTGGGGGGGGAGGGGGAGACACTGAAGCTTTCTTT. Translated: CSAGGGGGDTEAFF.

This rearrangement joins TRBV3-1 to TRBJ1-4; 8 nucleotides match TRBD1. Germline values: CDR1 LGHDT, CDR2 YNNKEL (reference sequence). The length of the CDR3 is 15 residues. V shed 5 bases, J shed 7 bases, and the junction held 9 bases outside the gene matches. The CDR3 reads CASSMQTGVAEKLFF. CDR3 DNA sequence: TGTGCCAGCAGCATGCAGACAGGGGTTGCTGAAAAACTGTTTTTT.

The rearrangement uses TRBV9 and TRBJ1-1; the D gene is possibly TRBD1 (6 bases). Germline-derived CDR1 and CDR2 are SGDLS and YYNGEE. The CDR3 loop spans 13 amino acids. Deletions cut 0 bases from V and 7 bases from J, with 10 bases between. DNA of the CDR3: TGTGCCAGCAGCGTAGACCGGGACAATGAAGCTTTCTTT. Translating it yields CASSVDRDNEAFF.

This clonotype was observed once. This chain connects TRBV7-8 to TRBJ1-1, with D uncertain. The CDR3 covers 15 residues. Germline loops: CDR1 SGHVS, CDR2 FQNEAQ. V was pared by 0 bases and J by 2 bases, with 10 bases between. The CDR3 is CASSLAPRGNTEAFF. The CDR3 DNA is TGTGCCAGCAGCTTAGCCCCGCGGGGTAACACTGAAGCTTTCTTT.

V is TRBV6-6 and J is TRBJ1-1, with 7 bases that match TRBD1. With V trimmed by 7 bases and J by 0 bases, 8 bases remained unmatched. The CDR3 covers 15 residues. Per germline, CDR1 MNHNY and CDR2 SVGAGI (reference sequence). CDR3 sequence (DNA): TGTGCCAGCACCGCCAGGACAGGCTTGAACACTGAAGCTTTCTTT. Amino acids: CASTARTGLNTEAFF.

The V gene is TRBV7-2, the J gene TRBJ1-2, with a weak D call TRBD1 (6 bases). This CDR3 region has 16 residues. V was shortened by 1 base and J by 1 base, with 13 bases between the two germline ends. Germline assignment: CDR1 SGHTA and CDR2 FQGNSA. CDR3 bases: TGTGCCAGCAGCTTAGTGGGTGGACAGAATAACTATGGCTACACCTTC. As protein: CASSLVGGQNNYGYTF.

The chain has TRBV29-1 and TRBJ1-2; TRBD1 might be the D (6 bases). Germline V gives CDR1 SQVTM, CDR2 ANQGSEA. The CDR3 is made up of 15 amino acids. The V gene lost 4 bases and the J gene lost 6 bases, with 21 bases spanning the gap. The CDR3 nucleotides are TGCAGCGTTGCTCCTCCGGGGACAACTGGGGATGGCTACACCTTC. Translating it yields CSVAPPGTTGDGYTF.

V and J are TRBV5-6 and TRBJ2-2, with 9 bases that match TRBD1. In germline, CDR1 is SGHDT, CDR2 YYEEEE. The CDR3 sequence is 15 residues long. After removal of 4 bases from V and 7 bases from J, the junction contained 8 bases not matched to a gene. CDR3 sequence (DNA): TGTGCCAGCAGCATACTACAGGGGGCGGGCGGGGAGCTGTTTTTT. It translates to CASSILQGAGGELFF.